This is a list of T cell receptor beta chains from one sample in a study of blood T cell repertoires in COVID-19. The data were produced by immunoSEQ multiplex PCR, yet TCRdb's version contains in-frame clones alone and is incomplete. Of 150,000 to 200,000 clones listed, roughly three quarters are singletons. Sample: peripheral blood. The receptor source for this set is a man aged 60-69 years with active or convalescent COVID-19. Each CDR3 is given with its conserved first and last residue. D genes are given only for firm matches. Expanded clones are given a class, and other clones once, few, many or no size at all.

TRBD1	TRBV6-5	TRBJ1-2	-	CASRPTGHGGGYTF	TGTGCCAGCAGGCCGACAGGGCACGGCGGTGGCTACACCTTC
-	TRBV3-1/TRBV3-2	TRBJ2-5	-	CASSFLAAGPETQYF	TGTGCCAGCAGCTTCCTTGCGGCGGGACCTGAGACCCAGTACTTC
-	TRBV7-2	TRBJ2-1	-	CASSFSSGGLPPYNEQFF	TGTGCCAGCAGCTTCTCTTCCGGGGGACTGCCCCCCTACAATGAGCAGTTCTTC
-	TRBV9	TRBJ1-1	-	CASSALRENTEAFF	TGTGCCAGCAGCGCCCTCAGGGAGAACACTGAAGCTTTCTTT
-	TRBV24-1	TRBJ2-3	-	CATSSLAASTDTQYF	TGTGCCACCAGTAGTTTAGCGGCTAGCACAGATACGCAGTATTTT
TRBD2	TRBV9	TRBJ2-3	-	CASSVEAGGNADTQYF	TGTGCCAGCAGCGTAGAGGCGGGAGGAAATGCAGATACGCAGTATTTT
-	TRBV7-9	TRBJ1-6	-	CASSSYHSPLHF	TGTGCCAGCAGCTCCTACCATTCACCCCTCCACTTT
-	TRBV7-9	TRBJ1-2	-	CASSLQAFGYTF	TGTGCCAGCAGCTTACAGGCTTTTGGCTACACCTTC
TRBD1	TRBV7-9	TRBJ1-2	few	CASSPPGTGGEGYTF	TGTGCCAGCAGCCCTCCCGGGACAGGGGGAGAGGGCTACACCTTC
-	TRBV16	TRBJ1-6	-	CASSQFGSPLHF	TGTGCCAGCAGCCAATTCGGGTCACCCCTCCACTTT
-	TRBV15	TRBJ1-2	-	CATSRDLRGRDGYTF	TGTGCCACCAGCAGAGATCTAAGGGGCAGGGATGGCTACACCTTC
TRBD1	TRBV28	TRBJ1-1	-	CASSDRVNTEAFF	TGTGCCAGCAGTGACAGGGTGAACACTGAAGCTTTCTTT
-	TRBV7-9	TRBJ2-1	once	CASTPKGSQGGSNEQFF	TGTGCCAGCACCCCTAAGGGATCGCAGGGTGGGTCGAATGAGCAGTTCTTC
TRBD1	TRBV29-1	TRBJ2-6	few	CSVEGQGAGANVLTF	TGCAGCGTTGAGGGACAGGGGGCTGGGGCCAACGTCCTGACTTTC
-	TRBV28	TRBJ1-5	once	CASSFEGRARGGPQHF	TGTGCCAGCAGTTTCGAGGGCCGCGCCCGCGGGGGGCCCCAGCATTTT
TRBD1	TRBV5-1	TRBJ2-7	once	CASSLVGQGADEQYF	TGCGCCAGCAGCTTGGTTGGACAGGGGGCAGACGAGCAGTACTTC
-	TRBV5-1	TRBJ2-2	-	CASSVSVNTGELFF	TGCGCCAGCAGCGTAAGCGTTAACACCGGGGAGCTGTTTTTT
TRBD1	TRBV5-1	TRBJ1-1	-	CASSSRTGAGIRNTEAFF	TGCGCCAGCAGCTCCCGGACAGGGGCTGGAATTCGGAATACTGAAGCTTTCTTT
-	TRBV29-1	TRBJ2-6	-	CSVEGNSGANVLTF	TGCAGCGTTGAGGGCAACTCTGGGGCCAACGTCCTGACTTTC
TRBD2	TRBV7-9	TRBJ2-3	-	CASSLGLAGVTDTQYF	TGTGCCAGCAGCTTAGGACTAGCGGGGGTCACAGATACGCAGTATTTT
-	TRBV7-9	TRBJ1-2	-	CASSLVGPNDILYGYTF	TGTGCCAGCAGCTTAGTGGGCCCAAATGACATCCTCTATGGCTACACCTTC
-	TRBV11-2	TRBJ2-3	-	CASSQGTYTDTQYF	TGTGCCAGCAGCCAGGGGACATACACAGATACGCAGTATTTT
-	TRBV5-4	TRBJ2-3	-	CASSLLRADTQYF	TGTGCCAGCAGCTTGCTTCGAGCAGATACGCAGTATTTT